The present T cell receptor (beta chain) was sequenced within a study of blood T cell repertoires in COVID-19. Study information: Spain, Italy and the United States supplied samples that represented acute and convalescent COVID-19. T cells, B-cell-depleted T cells, or PBMCs provided the cDNA or gDNA that served as material.

In the authors' methods: Counts of nucleated cells, estimated from reference gene primer amplification, were obtained. Sequenced by immunoSEQ multiplex PCR; TCRdb stores in-frame clones only, minus some. The DNA was the basis for D and trimming; V, J and clone size are from that table. The sample contains 70,000 to 90,000 clones, just over 85% of which appear only once. The V and J ends lost 6 bases and 6 bases respectively, with 10 bases between them. The CDR3 consists of 12 residues. Germline loops: CDR1 ENHRY, CDR2 SYGVKD. Specimen: peripheral blood. This clonotype originated in a human donor in a cohort sampled during active COVID-19. The chain joins TRBV10-3 to TRBJ2-3; perhaps TRBD2 as D (6 bases). CDR3: CAIRGEEDTQYF. The CDR3 bases are TGTGCCATCAGGGGGGAGGAGGATACGCAGTATTTT.